This note documents a single T cell receptor beta chain sequence. Its antigen is currently unknown. Regarding time point: baseline, week 1 (first vaccination visit). Treatment given: pre-vaccination baseline after standard-of-care therapy. The donors' diagnosis was new WHO grade 3 or 4 astrocytoma that was IDH1-mutant and ATRX-lost. The repertoire was sequenced with immunoSEQ multiplex PCR; TCRdb's copy has only in-frame clones and lacks some. The profile shows tens of thousands of clones, more than 70% of them singletons. Trimming left V 0 bases short and J 3 bases short, with 9 bases between. The CDR3 has 15 amino acids. Germline lookup yields CDR1 MNHEY and CDR2 SMNVEV (reference sequence). The source of the sample is a study of a mutant IDH1 vaccine in newly diagnosed glioma. Study overall: Antecedent treatment encompassed radiotherapy, temozolomide, or their combination; the majority received both. Overall study results and limits: Whatever changes occurred in top peripheral T cell clonotypes seemed unrelated to pseudoprogression. The occurrence of vaccine-induced immune responses was seen in around 94% of patients.

This clonotype originated in a man in his fifties or sixties with glioma. Some clones in this sample may be carry-over from other donors' samples. The chain links TRBV27 to TRBJ1-5; no definite D call. The specimen comprised peripheral blood mononuclear cells (PBMCs), sampled from a glioma patient treated with radiotherapy, temozolomide or both. The CDR3 loop is CASSLSTDHNQPQHF. In DNA form, the CDR3 reads TGTGCCAGCAGTTTATCGACGGACCACAATCAGCCCCAGCATTTT.